The 9 T cell receptor beta chains reported below all come from one sample, sequenced in a study of blood T cells in healthy people across ages. Sample-barcoded 5' priming and a J-beta primer mix drove a second PCR of about 7 to 12 cycles. TCRdb called the 5' RACE reads again in MiXCR, with one record for every CDR3 protein. The sample lists 1.8 million or so distinct CDR3 sequences, about two fifths seen once, with under 30% in the top ten. The sample consisted of blood. All receptors derive from a human donor in good health.

The gene calls are TRBV7-9 and TRBJ2-3; D possibly corresponds to TRBD1 (7 bases). The CDR3 is 16 amino acids. The germline gives CDR1 SEHNR, CDR2 FQNEAQ (reference sequence). V dropped 4 bases and J dropped 6 bases, with 20 bases sitting between them. The CDR3 loop is CASSSQGEDFADTQYF. CDR3 DNA sequence: TGTGCCAGCAGCTCTCAGGGGGAGGATTTTGCGGATACGCAGTATTTT.

This sequence joins TRBV28 and TRBJ1-5, with TRBD1 identical over 7 bases. This CDR3 is built from 14 residues. Trimming removed 5 bases from V and 6 bases from J; junction bases left unmatched: 7. From germline, CDR1 is MDHEN and CDR2 SYDVKM. CDR3 in amino acids: CASSGQELGQPQHF. DNA for the CDR3: TGTGCCAGCAGTGGACAGGAATTAGGTCAGCCCCAGCATTTT.

The chain uses TRBV6-6 and TRBJ1-2; TRBD1 aligns across 7 bases. Germline V gene sequence: CDR1 MNHNY, CDR2 SVGAGI (reference sequence). There are 14 residues in the CDR3. V shed 8 bases, J shed 3 bases, and the junction held 9 bases outside the gene matches. Here the CDR3 DNA reads TGTGCCAGCCGTTCCGACAGGGCCGACTATGGCTACACCTTC. Its protein product is CASRSDRADYGYTF.

This clonotype was recorded a few times. The genes are TRBV4-3 and TRBJ1-2, with 8 bases aligning to TRBD1. The V segment lost 0 bases and the J segment 7 bases; nucleotides outside the gene matches: 4. The CDR3 covers 14 residues. Germline-derived CDR1 and CDR2 are LGHNA and YSLEER. CDR3 sequence: CASSQDWTGFGYTF. DNA of the CDR3: TGCGCCAGCAGCCAAGATTGGACAGGGTTTGGCTACACCTTC.

The rearrangement uses TRBV5-1 and TRBJ2-1; TRBD2 matches at 12 bases. The trim removed 0 bases at V and 4 bases at J, leaving 5 bases unmatched. CDR1 and CDR2 (germline): SGHRS, YFSETQ. This CDR3 has 17 amino acids. The DNA for the CDR3 is TGCGCCAGCAGCTTGGAGGCTAGCGGGGGGGCTTACAATGAGCAGTTCTTC. Its protein product is CASSLEASGGAYNEQFF.

Points on this clonotype: Its ends do not fully match the called genes, so a read error is possible. The genes are TRBV12-3 or TRBV12-4 and TRBJ2-5, with D perhaps given as TRBD1 or TRBD2 (5 bases each). The CDR3 runs to 11 residues. The CDR3 is CASSQGETRYF. Written as DNA, the CDR3 is TGTGCCAGCAGCCAGGGAGAGACCCGGTACTTC.

The J gene is TRBJ2-7, the V gene TRBV4-2, with D tentatively TRBD1 (6 bases). The V gene lost 6 bases and the J gene lost 5 bases, with 11 bases spanning the gap. CDR1 is LGHNA and CDR2 is YNFKEQ in the germline V gene. This CDR3 has 12 amino acids. The CDR3 loop reads CASRLGGNEQYF. The CDR3 region has the DNA TGTGCCAGCAGACTAGGGGGTAACGAGCAGTACTTC.

A few counts support this clonotype. A read error may produce the germline difference seen at one junction end. This chain connects TRBV4-3 to TRBJ1-2; no firm D call. The CDR3 sequence is 15 residues long. CDR1 and CDR2 from the germline V gene are LGHNA and YSLEER. The CDR3 DNA is TGCGCCAGTAGCCAAGATAGGAGTTACAACTATGGCTACACCTTC. This translates into CASSQDRSYNYGYTF.

In this sample, this clonotype turned up a few times. J is TRBJ2-6 and V is TRBV7-9, with 8 bases matching TRBD1. V lost 0 bases and J lost 0; bases outside the gene matches: 10. The CDR3 sequence is 20 residues long. Per the germline V gene, CDR1 is SEHNR and CDR2 is FQNEAQ (reference sequence). The DNA for the CDR3 is TGTGCCAGCAGCTTAGCTCGGCAGGGGGCTTTCTCCTCTGGGGCCAACGTCCTGACTTTC. Translation: CASSLARQGAFSSGANVLTF.